These 20 T cell receptor beta chains were sequenced from one sample in a study of Ad26.COV2.S vaccination and SARS-CoV-2 variants. Noted treatment: roughly 20 received Ad26.COV2.S at low or high dose, single or two shots; five or six received placebo; per-sample allocation not given. The investigators took samples on day 63 after the first vaccine or placebo injection. Sequencing used immunoSEQ multiplex PCR; TCRdb keeps in-frame clones, though not all of them. The table lists 350,000 to 400,000 clones, 75% to 90% of them singletons. The specimen was peripheral blood, collected in a trial of Ad26.COV2.S vaccine versus placebo. Receptors were obtained from a person between 18 and 60 years old who received the Ad26.COV2.S COVID-19 vaccine or a placebo.

This chain joins TRBV30 and TRBJ2-7, with D perhaps TRBD2 (5 bases). The CDR3 runs to 13 residues. V lost 2 bases, J lost 5 bases, and 13 bases lay in between. The germline V gene encodes CDR1 GTSNPN and CDR2 SVGIG (reference sequence). The CDR3 is CAWSSSGFNEQYF. CDR3 nucleotides: TGTGCCTGGAGTTCATCGGGATTCAACGAGCAGTACTTC.

The J gene is TRBJ1-4, the V gene TRBV27; tentative D call: TRBD1 (6 bases). The CDR3 is made up of 16 amino acids. Germline CDR1 reads MNHEY; CDR2 reads SMNVEV (reference sequence). CDR3 nucleotide sequence: TGTGTGCGGGGGCGCTTAGACCCCGCGACTAATGAAAAACTGTTTTTT. Translated, it gives CVRGRLDPATNEKLFF.

J is TRBJ2-7 and V is TRBV7-2, with D perhaps TRBD2 (6 bases). Germline V lookup: CDR1 SGHTA, CDR2 FQGNSA. V shed 2 bases and J shed 7 bases, with 18 bases lying between them. The CDR3 totals 15 residues. The CDR3 loop reads CASSLRIGRVGEQYF. DNA of the CDR3: TGTGCCAGCAGCTTAAGGATCGGGAGAGTTGGAGAGCAGTACTTC.

The chain is built from TRBV11-2 and TRBJ2-5; D is undetermined. This CDR3 contains 15 residues. Trimming cost V 1 base and J 4 bases, with 13 bases left between them. The germline V gene encodes CDR1 SGHAT and CDR2 FQNNGV. The CDR3, as DNA: TGTGCCAGCAGCTTAGTCGGTAGTGATGGAGAGACCCAGTACTTC. Protein sequence: CASSLVGSDGETQYF.

The chain joins TRBV30 to TRBJ2-7; TRBD2 matches 7 bases. The trim removed 2 bases at V and 0 bases at J, leaving 7 bases unmatched. Germline assignment: CDR1 GTSNPN and CDR2 SVGIG (reference sequence). CDR3 size: 15 residues. CDR3 coding DNA: TGTGCCTGGAGTTTCGGTGGGACTACCTCCTACGAGCAGTACTTC. It translates to CAWSFGGTTSYEQYF.

The chain carries TRBV5-5 and TRBJ1-1; perhaps TRBD1 as D (5 bases). Germline CDR1 is SGHKS and CDR2 is YYEKEE (reference sequence). This CDR3 spans 15 amino acids. V was trimmed by 1 base and J by 0 bases, leaving 10 bases between them. CDR3 amino acids: CASSLRGYMNTEAFF. For the CDR3, the DNA is TGTGCCAGCAGCTTGCGGGGGTACATGAACACTGAAGCTTTCTTT.

The genes are TRBV20-1 and TRBJ1-2; D unclear. Germline CDR1 and CDR2: DFQATT and SNEGSKA (reference sequence). V lost 8 bases and J 7 bases, leaving 5 bases between the germline ends. The CDR3 length is 8 residues. The CDR3 loop is CSPRGYTF. DNA of the CDR3: TGCAGTCCTCGTGGCTACACCTTC.

The V gene is TRBV24-1, the J gene TRBJ2-5; D not resolved. Germline V gene lookup returns CDR1 KGHDR and CDR2 SFDVKD. This CDR3 has 13 amino acids. The V end was cut by 6 bases, the J end by 5 bases, with 12 bases between. The CDR3 spells CATSSLSEETQYF. In DNA form, the CDR3 reads TGTGCCACCAGTTCCCTCAGTGAGGAGACCCAGTACTTC.

The rearrangement joins TRBV11-2 to TRBJ1-6; no reliable D call. Trimming shortened V by 1 base and J by 4 bases, and 2 bases separated the two germline ends. Germline V lookup: CDR1 SGHAT, CDR2 FQNNGV. CDR3 length: 13 amino acids. The CDR3 protein is CASSLGYNSPLHF. CDR3 DNA sequence: TGTGCCAGCAGCTTAGGTTATAATTCACCCCTCCACTTT.

The gene calls are TRBV5-6 and TRBJ1-2; the match to TRBD1 covers 7 bases. Germline CDR1 reads SGHDT; CDR2 reads YYEEEE. The V gene end was trimmed by 5 bases and the J gene end by 5 bases; junction bases not matched to a gene: 6. The CDR3 spans 13 residues. Here the CDR3 reads CASSRQGGYGYTF. CDR3 DNA sequence: TGTGCCAGCAGTCGCCAGGGGGGATATGGCTACACCTTC.

The chain employs TRBV27 and TRBJ2-1, with 10 bases aligning to TRBD2. J was trimmed by 6 bases and V by 7 bases; bases with no gene match: 9. This CDR3 has 15 amino acids. CDR1 is MNHEY, CDR2 SMNVEV, per germline (reference sequence). CDR3 loop: CASIKPGLASNEQFF. The CDR3 region has the DNA TGTGCCAGCATTAAACCGGGACTAGCGAGCAATGAGCAGTTCTTC.

V is TRBV7-2 and J is TRBJ2-3, with unresolved D. The CDR3 has 16 residues. CDR1 and CDR2 from the germline V gene are SGHTA and FQGNSA. Trimming removed 5 bases at V and 7 bases at J, with 22 bases between. This CDR3 is CASSPIVSASGYTQYF. CDR3 nucleotide sequence: TGTGCCAGCAGCCCAATCGTCTCGGCCTCCGGTTATACGCAGTATTTT.

This clone came up a few times. The CDR3: CASSPLPGQAAGYTF. CDR3 DNA sequence: TGTGCCAGCAGCCCACTTCCGGGACAGGCGGCTGGCTACACCTTC. This chain connects TRBV7-3 to TRBJ1-2, with TRBD1 matching over 8 bases. V lost 5 bases and J lost 7; bases outside the gene matches: 12. CDR3 length equals 15 residues. Germline-derived CDR1 and CDR2 are SGHTA and FQGTGA. The full variable domain, rest sourced from reference TRBV7-3 and TRBJ1-2, is GAGVSQTPSNKVTEKGKYVELRCDPISGHTALYWYRQSLGQGPEFLIYFQGTGAADDSGLPNDRFFAVRPEGSVSTLKIQRTERGDSAVYLCASSPLPGQAAGYTFGSGTRLTVV.

V and J are TRBV30 and TRBJ2-1; 7 bases are a match to TRBD2. V lost 0 bases and J lost 5; bases outside the gene matches: 10. The CDR3 has 16 residues. The germline gives CDR1 GTSNPN, CDR2 SVGIG (reference sequence). In DNA, the CDR3 is TGTGCCTGGAGTGTAGCGGGATGGGGACGAGACAATGAGCAGTTCTTC. The encoded protein is CAWSVAGWGRDNEQFF.

The V call is TRBV5-4, the J call TRBJ1-4; D gene unclear. Trimming shortened V by 4 bases and J by 4 bases, and 11 bases separated the two germline ends. Germline CDR1 reads SGHNT; CDR2 reads YYREEE (reference sequence). The CDR3 has 14 amino acids. CDR3 protein: CASSADGFNEKLFF. CDR3 nucleotides: TGTGCCAGCAGCGCGGATGGGTTTAATGAAAAACTGTTTTTT.

The chain couples TRBV18 to TRBJ1-1; perhaps TRBD1 as D (6 bases). In germline, CDR1 is KGHSH, CDR2 LQKENI. The CDR3 sequence is 14 residues long. Trimming left V 6 bases short and J 1 base short, with 12 bases between. The CDR3 DNA sequence: TGTGCCAGCTCTCCCGACAGGTGGAACACTGAAGCTTTCTTT. Protein sequence: CASSPDRWNTEAFF.

The V gene is TRBV2, the J gene TRBJ2-1, with D perhaps matching TRBD2 (6 bases). The CDR3 contains 12 residues. Germline CDR1 reads SNHLY; CDR2 reads FYNNEI. The CDR3 is CACTRDLGEQFF. The CDR3 DNA reads TGTGCGTGCACGCGGGACCTAGGGGAGCAGTTCTTC.

The V gene is TRBV7-9, the J gene TRBJ2-7; no reliable D call. Germline CDR1 SEHNR, CDR2 FQNEAQ (reference sequence). The CDR3 runs to 14 residues. V gave up 6 bases and J gave up 3 bases, with 15 bases separating them. The CDR3 nucleotides read TGTGCCAGCAGTCGAGAGCAGGTCCGCTACGAGCAGTACTTC. Translation: CASSREQVRYEQYF.

This clone was seen only once. This rearrangement joins TRBV28 to TRBJ2-1, with D possibly TRBD1 on 6 matching bases. Germline loops: CDR1 MDHEN, CDR2 SYDVKM. V was shortened by 4 bases and J by 2 bases, with 12 bases between the two germline ends. The CDR3 contains 15 residues. The CDR3 DNA reads TGTGCCAGCAGTTCCGGGACAAGAGCCTACAATGAGCAGTTCTTC. It codes for CASSSGTRAYNEQFF.

This clone appeared a few times. The chain is built from TRBV6-2 or TRBV6-3 and TRBJ2-7; perhaps TRBD2 as D (6 bases). The CDR3 loop spans 16 amino acids. Germline assignment: CDR1 MNHEY and CDR2 SVGEGT. The ends were cut back, 0 bases at V and 2 bases at J, with 14 bases in the middle. The CDR3: CASSYSTGSHPYEQYF. The CDR3 region has the DNA TGTGCCAGCAGTTACTCAACCGGGAGCCACCCCTACGAGCAGTACTTC.